Reported below is one T cell receptor (beta chain). The sample originates from a study of OX40 agonist ivuxolimab in advanced cancers. Turning to the study itself: Hepatocellular carcinoma, melanoma, renal cell or head and neck cancer occurred in dose-escalation patients.

Libraries were prepared by immunoSEQ multiplex PCR; TCRdb keeps only in-frame clonotypes and omits some of them. This repertoire shows around 68,000 clones, around 84% found once; its top ten account for around a sixth. This receptor was identified in an adult with an advanced solid tumor such as melanoma, head and neck, liver or kidney cancer. This specimen was CD4+ or CD8+ T cells sorted from blood, taken in a trial of the OX40 agonist ivuxolimab.

CDR3 DNA sequence: TGTGCCAGCAGTTCCGTAGGGGGCACGAGTCAGCCCCAGCATTTT. Its protein is CASSSVGGTSQPQHF. This chain links TRBV28 with TRBJ1-5; 7 bases agree with TRBD1. The trim removed 4 bases at V and 6 bases at J, leaving 9 bases unmatched. Germline V gene data show CDR1 as MDHEN and CDR2 as SYDVKM. This CDR3 contains 15 residues.